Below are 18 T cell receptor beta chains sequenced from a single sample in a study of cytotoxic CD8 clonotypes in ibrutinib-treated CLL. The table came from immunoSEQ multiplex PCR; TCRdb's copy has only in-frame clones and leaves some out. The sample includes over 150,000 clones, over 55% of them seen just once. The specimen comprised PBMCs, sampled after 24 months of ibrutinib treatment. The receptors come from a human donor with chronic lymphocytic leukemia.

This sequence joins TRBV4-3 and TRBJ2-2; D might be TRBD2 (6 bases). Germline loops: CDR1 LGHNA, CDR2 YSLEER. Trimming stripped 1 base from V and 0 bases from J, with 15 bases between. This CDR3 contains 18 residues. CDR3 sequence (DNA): TGCGCCAGCAGCCAAGGCCCCTCTAGCGCCACGAACACCGGGGAGCTGTTTTTT. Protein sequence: CASSQGPSSATNTGELFF.

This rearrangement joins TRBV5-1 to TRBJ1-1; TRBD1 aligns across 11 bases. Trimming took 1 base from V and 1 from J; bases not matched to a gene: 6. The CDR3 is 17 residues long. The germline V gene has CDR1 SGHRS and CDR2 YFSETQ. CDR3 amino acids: CASSLRTGGVGNTEAFF. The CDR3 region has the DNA TGCGCCAGCAGCTTGCGGACAGGGGGCGTAGGGAACACTGAAGCTTTCTTT. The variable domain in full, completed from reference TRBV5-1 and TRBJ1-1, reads KAGVTQTPRYLIKTRGQQVTLSCSPISGHRSVSWYQQTPGQGLQFLFEYFSETQRNKGNFPGRFSGRQFSNSRSEMNVSTLELGDSALYLCASSLRTGGVGNTEAFFGQGTRLTVV.

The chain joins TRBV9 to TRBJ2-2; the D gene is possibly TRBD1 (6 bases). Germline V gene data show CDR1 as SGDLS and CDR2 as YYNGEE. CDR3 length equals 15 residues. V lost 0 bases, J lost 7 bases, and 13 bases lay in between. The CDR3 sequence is CASSVVWGQGGELFF. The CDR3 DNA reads TGTGCCAGCAGCGTAGTTTGGGGGCAAGGCGGGGAGCTGTTTTTT.

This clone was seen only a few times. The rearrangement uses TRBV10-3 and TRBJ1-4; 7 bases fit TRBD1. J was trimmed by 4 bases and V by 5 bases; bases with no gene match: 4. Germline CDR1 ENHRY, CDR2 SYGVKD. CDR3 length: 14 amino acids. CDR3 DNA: TGTGCCATCAGTCGGACAGGCGATAATGAAAAACTGTTTTTT. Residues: CAISRTGDNEKLFF.

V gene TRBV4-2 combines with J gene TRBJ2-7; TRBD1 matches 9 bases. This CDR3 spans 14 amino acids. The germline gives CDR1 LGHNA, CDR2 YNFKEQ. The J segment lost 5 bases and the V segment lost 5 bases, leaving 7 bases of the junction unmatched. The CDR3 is CASSNRDREDEQYF. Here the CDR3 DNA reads TGTGCCAGCAGCAACCGGGACAGGGAGGACGAGCAGTACTTC.

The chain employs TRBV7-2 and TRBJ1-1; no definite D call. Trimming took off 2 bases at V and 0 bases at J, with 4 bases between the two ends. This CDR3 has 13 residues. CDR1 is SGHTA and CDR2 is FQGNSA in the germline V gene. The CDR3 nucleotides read TGTGCCAGCAGCTTATACATGAACACTGAAGCTTTCTTT. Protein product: CASSLYMNTEAFF.

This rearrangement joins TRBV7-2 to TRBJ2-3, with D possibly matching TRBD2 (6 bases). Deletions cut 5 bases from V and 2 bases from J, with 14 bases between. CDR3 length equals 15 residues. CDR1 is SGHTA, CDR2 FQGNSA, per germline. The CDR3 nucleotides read TGTGCCAGCAGCGCGGCGGGGAGTTACACAGATACGCAGTATTTT. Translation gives CASSAAGSYTDTQYF.

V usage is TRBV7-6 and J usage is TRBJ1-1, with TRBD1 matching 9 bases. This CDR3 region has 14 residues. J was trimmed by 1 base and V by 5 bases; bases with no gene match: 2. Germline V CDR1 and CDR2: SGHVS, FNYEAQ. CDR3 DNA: TGTGCCAGCAGCCGGGACAGGGCGAACACTGAAGCTTTCTTT. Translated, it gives CASSRDRANTEAFF.

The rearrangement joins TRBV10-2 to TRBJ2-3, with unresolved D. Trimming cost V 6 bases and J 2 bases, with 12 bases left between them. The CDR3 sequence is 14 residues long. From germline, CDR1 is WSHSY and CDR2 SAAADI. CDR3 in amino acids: CASRGVGTTDTQYF. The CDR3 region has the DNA TGCGCCAGCAGGGGTGTCGGAACCACAGATACGCAGTATTTT.

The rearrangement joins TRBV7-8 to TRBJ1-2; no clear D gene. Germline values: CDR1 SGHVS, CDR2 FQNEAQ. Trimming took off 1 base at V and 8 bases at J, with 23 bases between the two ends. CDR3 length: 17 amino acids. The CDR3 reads CASSLGDATGLGKGYTF. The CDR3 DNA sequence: TGTGCCAGCAGCTTAGGGGATGCCACCGGTTTAGGTAAAGGCTACACCTTC.

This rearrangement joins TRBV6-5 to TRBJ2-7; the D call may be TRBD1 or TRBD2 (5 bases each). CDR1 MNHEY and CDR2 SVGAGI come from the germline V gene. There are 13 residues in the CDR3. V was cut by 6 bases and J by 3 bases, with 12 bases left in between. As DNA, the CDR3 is TGTGCCAGCAGCCGGGACGGAGGCTACGAGCAGTACTTC. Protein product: CASSRDGGYEQYF.

CDR3 residues: CASSIGGQVYEQYF. The CDR3 DNA reads TGTGCCAGTAGTATAGGAGGACAGGTCTACGAGCAGTACTTC. V gene TRBV19 combines with J gene TRBJ2-7; 7 bases agree with TRBD1. Losses at the gene ends were 1 base for V and 3 bases for J; bases not matched to a gene: 3. Germline V gives CDR1 LNHDA, CDR2 SQIVND (reference sequence). The CDR3 contains 14 residues.

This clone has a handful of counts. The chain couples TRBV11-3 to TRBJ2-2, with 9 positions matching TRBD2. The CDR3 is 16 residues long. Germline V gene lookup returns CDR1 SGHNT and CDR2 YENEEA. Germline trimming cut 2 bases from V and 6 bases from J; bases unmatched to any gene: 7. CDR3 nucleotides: TGTGCCAGCAGCTTAAGTAGCGGGAGCTTCCCCGGGGAGCTGTTTTTT. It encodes CASSLSSGSFPGELFF. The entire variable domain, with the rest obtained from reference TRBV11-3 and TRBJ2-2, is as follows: EAGVVQSPRYKIIEKKQPVAFWCNPISGHNTLYWYLQNLGQGPELLIRYENEEAVDDSQLPKDRFSAERLKGVDSTLKIQPAELGDSAVYLCASSLSSGSFPGELFFGEGSRLTVL.

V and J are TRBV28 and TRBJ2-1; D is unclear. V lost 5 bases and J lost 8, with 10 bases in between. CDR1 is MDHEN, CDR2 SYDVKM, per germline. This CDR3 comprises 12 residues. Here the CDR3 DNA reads TGTGCCAGCAGTCAACCCTGGGATGAGCAGTTCTTC. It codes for CASSQPWDEQFF.

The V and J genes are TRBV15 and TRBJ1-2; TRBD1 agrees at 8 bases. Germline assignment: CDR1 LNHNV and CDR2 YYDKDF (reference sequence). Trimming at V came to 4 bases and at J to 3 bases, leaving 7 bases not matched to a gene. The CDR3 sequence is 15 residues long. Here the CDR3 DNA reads TGTGCCACCAGCAAAGGACAGGGCGAGTACTATGGCTACACCTTC. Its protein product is CATSKGQGEYYGYTF. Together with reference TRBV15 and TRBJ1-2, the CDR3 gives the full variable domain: DAMVIQNPRYQVTQFGKPVTLSCSQTLNHNVMYWYQQKSSQAPKLLFHYYDKDFNNEADTPDNFQSRRPNTSFCFLDIRSPGLGDTAMYLCATSKGQGEYYGYTFGSGTRLTVV.

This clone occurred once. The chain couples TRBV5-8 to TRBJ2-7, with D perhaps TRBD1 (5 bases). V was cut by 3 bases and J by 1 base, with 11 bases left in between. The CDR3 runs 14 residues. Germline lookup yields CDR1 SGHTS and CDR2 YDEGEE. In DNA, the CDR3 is TGTGCCAGCAGCTCAACACGACAGTCCTACGAGCAGTACTTC. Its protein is CASSSTRQSYEQYF.

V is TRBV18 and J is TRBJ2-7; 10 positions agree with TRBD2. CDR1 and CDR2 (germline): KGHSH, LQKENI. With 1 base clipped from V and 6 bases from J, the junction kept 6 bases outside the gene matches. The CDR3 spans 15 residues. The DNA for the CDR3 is TGTGCCAGCTCACCACTAGCGGGAGGACCGGGCGAGCAGTACTTC. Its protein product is CASSPLAGGPGEQYF.

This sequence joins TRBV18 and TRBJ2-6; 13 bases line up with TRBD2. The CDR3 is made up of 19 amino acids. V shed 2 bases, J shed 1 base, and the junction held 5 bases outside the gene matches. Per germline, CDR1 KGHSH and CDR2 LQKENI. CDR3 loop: CASSPNTSGRASGANVLTF. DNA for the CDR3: TGTGCCAGCTCACCAAACACTAGCGGGAGGGCGTCTGGGGCCAACGTCCTGACTTTC.